This T cell receptor (beta chain) was recorded in a study of blood T cell repertoires in COVID-19. As for the study in general: Both acute and convalescent COVID-19 samples were obtained from the United States, Italy and Spain.

Recruits, aged roughly 18 to 89 years, lived in 24 US areas. Authors' analysis steps: How many nucleated cells were present was estimated from reference gene primer amplification. Repertoires were generated with immunoSEQ multiplex PCR, while TCRdb's copy carries only in-frame clones and drops some. That table supplies the V and J calls and clone size; D and trimming were determined from the DNA. The data contain around 190,000 clones, about nine tenths of them singletons. This CDR3 has 12 amino acids. Germline assignment: CDR1 KGHDR and CDR2 SFDVKD. The V end was cut by 7 bases, the J end by 10 bases, with 13 bases between.

The TCR was taken from a man aged 18 to 30 with acute COVID-19. This chain joins TRBV24-1 and TRBJ2-1, with D maybe TRBD2 (5 bases). The sample was PBMCs or T cells enriched from blood (not recorded which). The CDR3 region is CATRGAAEEQFF. CDR3 DNA sequence: TGTGCCACCAGGGGAGCGGCCGAAGAGCAGTTCTTC.